The 14 T cell receptor beta chains below were found in one sample sequenced in a study of cytomegalovirus exposure and HLA in healthy donors. It was with 60 Vbeta and 13 Jbeta primers that the PCR ran. TCRdb's copy holds only in-frame clones and misses some; the assay was immunoSEQ multiplex PCR. The table shows about 150,000 clones, with approximately 80% occurring only once. Sequences were obtained from PBMCs. These receptors were taken from a female donor in good health and CMV-seropositive.

The chain recombines TRBV6-5 with TRBJ1-4; unclear D gene. The V and J ends lost 2 bases and 8 bases respectively, with 12 bases between them. The length of the CDR3 is 14 residues. Per the germline V gene, CDR1 is MNHEY and CDR2 is SVGAGI. The CDR3 here is CASSYLVGREKLFF. In DNA form, the CDR3 reads TGTGCCAGCAGTTACCTAGTGGGGAGAGAAAAACTGTTTTTT.

The J gene is TRBJ1-2, the V gene TRBV29-1; a weak D match, TRBD1 (6 bases). This CDR3 comprises 11 residues. CDR1 and CDR2 from the germline V gene are SQVTM and ANQGSEA. The V and J ends lost 6 bases and 8 bases respectively, with 13 bases between them. The CDR3 protein is CSVARTDGYTF. CDR3 coding DNA: TGCAGCGTAGCCCGGACAGACGGCTACACCTTC.

The V call is TRBV7-3, the J call TRBJ2-3, with TRBD1 matching 7 bases. The CDR3 runs to 14 residues. Germline V gene sequence: CDR1 SGHTA, CDR2 FQGTGA. The trim removed 3 bases at V and 1 base at J, leaving 1 base unmatched. The CDR3 here is CASSFTGGTDTQYF. The CDR3 DNA reads as TGTGCCAGCAGCTTTACAGGGGGCACAGATACGCAGTATTTT.

The V call is TRBV27, the J call TRBJ1-1, with 9 bases aligning to TRBD1. This CDR3 is built from 15 residues. CDR1 and CDR2 from the germline V gene are MNHEY and SMNVEV (reference sequence). V dropped 2 bases and J dropped 3; count of bases not matched to a gene: 4. The CDR3 sequence is CASSLRTGEDTEAFF. The CDR3 region has the DNA TGTGCCAGCAGTTTAAGGACAGGGGAGGACACTGAAGCTTTCTTT.

The rearrangement links TRBV5-6 to TRBJ2-1; 7 bases fit TRBD1. With V trimmed by 3 bases and J by 7 bases, 7 bases remained unmatched. Germline V gives CDR1 SGHDT, CDR2 YYEEEE. The CDR3 covers 14 residues. The CDR3 coding sequence is TGTGCCAGCAGCTGGACAGGCAGGTTTAATGAGCAGTTCTTC. Translating gives CASSWTGRFNEQFF. Supplemented by reference TRBV5-6 and TRBJ2-1, the full variable domain reads DAGVTQSPTHLIKTRGQQVTLRCSPKSGHDTVSWYQQALGQGPQFIFQYYEEEERQRGNFPDRFSGHQFPNYSSELNVNALLLGDSALYLCASSWTGRFNEQFFGPGTRLTVL.

The chain carries TRBV4-1 and TRBJ2-7; 14 bases align to TRBD2. Germline values: CDR1 MGHRA, CDR2 YSYEKL. The CDR3 spans 14 residues. V lost 2 bases and J lost 10; bases outside the gene matches: 4. CDR3 amino acids: CASSQRTSGRPQYF. The CDR3 DNA reads TGCGCCAGCAGCCAACGGACTAGCGGGAGGCCACAGTACTTC.

For this clone: Because the CDR3 is missing its conserved closing phenylalanine or tryptophan, this is likely a read error. The DNA is left out, because the CDR3 cannot be placed on it with certainty; the CDR3 is given as TCRdb lists it. The chain employs TRBV11-1 and TRBJ1-1. Germline CDR1 is SGHAT and CDR2 is FQDESV (reference sequence). The CDR3 has 9 residues if both end residues are counted. Here the CDR3 reads CASSLGGRI.

V gene TRBV7-2 combines with J gene TRBJ2-3, with unresolved D. The V end lost 1 base, the J end lost 9 bases, and 11 bases lay between the germline ends. The V gene's germline CDR1 is SGHTA and CDR2 FQGNSA. This CDR3 region has 13 residues. CDR3: CASSLGPSETQYF. In nucleotides, the CDR3 is TGTGCCAGCAGCTTAGGTCCCTCGGAGACGCAGTATTTT.

The sample holds a few counts of this clone. The junction departs from germline at one end; a sequencing error may be responsible. This rearrangement joins TRBV18 to TRBJ2-6; 11 bases are shared with TRBD1. Germline CDR1 KGHSH, CDR2 LQKENI. This CDR3 is 16 amino acids long. CDR3 nucleotide sequence: TGTGCCAGCTCACCGCGGGCGGGACAGGGGGGCAACGTCCTGACTTTC. Translation: CASSPRAGQGGNVLTF.

The gene calls are TRBV7-3 and TRBJ2-1; 7 bases map to TRBD2. This CDR3 contains 12 residues. V shed 5 bases and J 13 bases; nucleotides not matched to a gene: 8. The germline V gene encodes CDR1 SGHTA and CDR2 FQGTGA. CDR3 in DNA: TGTGCCAGCAGCCAGGACCGGGACTACCAGTTCTTC. The encoded protein is CASSQDRDYQFF.

The chain recombines TRBV19 with TRBJ1-1; D possibly corresponds to TRBD1 (6 bases). CDR3 size: 14 residues. V was pared by 5 bases and J by 3 bases, with 13 bases between. The V gene's germline CDR1 is LNHDA and CDR2 SQIVND (reference sequence). The CDR3 DNA is TGTGCCAGTAGTCCGTGGGACACCGACACTGAAGCTTTCTTT. Translating it yields CASSPWDTDTEAFF.

The gene calls are TRBV7-2 and TRBJ2-3; the match to TRBD2 covers 7 bases. Trimming took 0 bases from V and 3 from J; bases not matched to a gene: 0. The CDR3 covers 14 residues. From germline, CDR1 is SGHTA and CDR2 FQGNSA. CDR3 DNA sequence: TGTGCCAGCAGCTTAGCTAGCGGGACAGATACGCAGTATTTT. Amino acid sequence: CASSLASGTDTQYF.

The rearrangement links TRBV28 to TRBJ2-5; 8 bases map to TRBD1. V lost 3 bases to trimming and J lost 7 bases; unmatched junction nucleotides: 7. There are 14 residues in the CDR3. CDR1 is MDHEN, CDR2 SYDVKM, per germline. The CDR3 bases are TGTGCCAGCAGTTTTGGGGACAGGCCTGCGACCCAGTACTTC. Encoded protein: CASSFGDRPATQYF. Combining the CDR3 with reference TRBV28 and TRBJ2-5 gives the whole variable domain DVKVTQSSRYLVKRTGEKVFLECVQDMDHENMFWYRQDPGLGLRLIYFSYDVKMKEKGDIPEGYSVSREKKERFSLILESASTNQTSMYLCASSFGDRPATQYFGPGTRLLVL.

The CDR3, as DNA: TGTGCCAGCGGACAGGCCTACTATGGCTACACCTTC. It yields the protein CASGQAYYGYTF. The rearrangement links TRBV19 to TRBJ1-2; 7 nucleotides agree with TRBD1. The CDR3 length is 12 residues. The V gene's germline CDR1 is LNHDA and CDR2 SQIVND (reference sequence). After removal of 9 bases from V and 3 bases from J, the junction contained 4 bases not matched to a gene.